These 21 T cell receptor beta chains were sequenced from one sample in a study of post-analysis software for immune sequencing data. Findings and caveats of the study: In patients, TRBV5-6, TRBV5-1 and TRBV20-1 belonged to about five TRBV segments found more frequently than in controls.

Antigen specificity for these receptors is unknown. TCR beta libraries were prepared from cDNA with unique molecular identifiers. One entry per CDR3 protein, called by TCRdb with MiXCR from the PCR reads. The sample carries 500,000 to 600,000 distinct CDR3 sequences, 40% to 50% recorded once. The sequenced sample was blood. The origin of the receptors is a girl aged 10-17 years with multiple sclerosis.

This clonotype was recorded a few times. The rearrangement joins TRBV6-5 to TRBJ2-5, with D perhaps given as TRBD1 or TRBD2 (5 bases each). This CDR3 is 12 amino acids long. CDR1 and CDR2 (germline): MNHEY, SVGAGI. V shed 7 bases and J shed 8 bases, with 14 bases lying between them. The CDR3 bases are TGTGCCAGCACCTCCGGGACCGCTACCCAGTACTTC. This translates into CASTSGTATQYF.

The V and J genes are TRBV20-1 and TRBJ1-2; no definite D call. CDR3 length: 13 amino acids. Germline-derived CDR1 and CDR2 are DFQATT and SNEGSKA (reference sequence). The ends were cut back, 1 base at V and 8 bases at J, with 14 bases in the middle. The CDR3 protein is CSARVDGNTGYTF. The CDR3 DNA is TGCAGTGCTAGAGTTGACGGGAACACGGGCTACACCTTC.

This clonotype has just a few counts. With a much larger clone just one base away, this may be a read error. The CDR3 nucleotides read TGTGCCAGCAGTTTATTAGGGGTGCAGTACTTC. It specifies CASSLLGVQYF. This chain uses TRBV12-3 or TRBV12-4 with TRBJ2-5, with D perhaps TRBD1 (5 bases). This CDR3 contains 11 residues. V lost 2 bases, J lost 11 bases, and 9 bases lay in between.

J is TRBJ2-7 and V is TRBV12-3 or TRBV12-4; D perhaps matches TRBD2 (6 bases). The tail of the sequence fits TRBJ2-1 better, so the J call may be wrong. The length of the CDR3 is 16 residues. CDR3 in amino acids: CASSFGGGVTNNEQFF. The DNA for the CDR3 is TGTGCCAGCAGTTTCGGGGGTGGGGTGACCAACAATGAGCAGTTCTTC.

This clonotype has just a few counts. The rearrangement links TRBV9 to TRBJ2-7; D possibly matches TRBD1 or TRBD2 (5 bases each). Germline values: CDR1 SGDLS, CDR2 YYNGEE. Trimming pared 4 bases from V and 4 bases from J, leaving 12 bases between. The CDR3 covers 13 residues. The CDR3 protein is CASSPLEGYEQYF. Written as DNA, the CDR3 is TGTGCCAGCAGCCCCCTAGAGGGGTACGAGCAGTACTTC.

The chain is built from TRBV7-2 and TRBJ2-7, with 7 bases matching TRBD1. The CDR3 runs to 14 residues. CDR1 and CDR2 from the germline V gene are SGHTA and FQGNSA. The trim removed 4 bases at V and 3 bases at J, leaving 6 bases unmatched. CDR3 in DNA: TGTGCCAGCAGCTCGACAGGGTTCATCTACGAGCAGTACTTC. It codes for CASSSTGFIYEQYF.

This clonotype was seen a handful of times. The chain has TRBV6-5 and TRBJ1-2; a possible D gene is TRBD1 (6 bases). Germline-derived CDR1 and CDR2 are MNHEY and SVGAGI. The CDR3 sequence is 12 residues long. Trimming shortened V by 5 bases and J by 4 bases, and 8 bases separated the two germline ends. The CDR3 region has the DNA TGTGCCAGCAGTAAGACAGGCTATGGCTACACCTTC. As protein: CASSKTGYGYTF.

This clonotype was picked up one time. The J gene is TRBJ2-3, the V gene TRBV24-1; 11 bases map to TRBD2. After removal of 3 bases from V and 5 bases from J, the junction contained 6 bases not matched to a gene. Germline CDR1 reads KGHDR; CDR2 reads SFDVKD. CDR3 length equals 16 residues. CDR3 DNA sequence: TGTGCCACCAGTGATCGTAGACTAGCGGGAAGAGATACGCAGTATTTT. Amino acid sequence: CATSDRRLAGRDTQYF.

This clonotype has more than one count but fewer than ten. This sequence joins TRBV20-1 and TRBJ2-5; TRBD2 agrees at 9 bases. V lost 1 base to trimming and J lost 7 bases; unmatched junction nucleotides: 1. CDR3 length: 12 amino acids. From germline, CDR1 is DFQATT and CDR2 SNEGSKA (reference sequence). For the CDR3, the DNA is TGCAGTGCTAGAGGGCGGGGGGGGACCCAGTACTTC. Protein: CSARGRGGTQYF.

The chain employs TRBV5-5 and TRBJ2-6; 7 bases line up with TRBD1. This CDR3 is 19 amino acids long. Germline V gene data show CDR1 as SGHKS and CDR2 as YYEKEE (reference sequence). J gave up 1 base and V 1 base, and 11 bases lay outside the gene matches. CDR3 nucleotides: TGTGCCAGCAGCTTGCATCTTCCAGGGGGAAGTTCTGGGGCCAACGTCCTGACTTTC. As protein: CASSLHLPGGSSGANVLTF.

The chain uses TRBV10-3 and TRBJ2-7; tentative D call: TRBD1 (5 bases). This CDR3 is built from 14 residues. The germline V gene has CDR1 ENHRY and CDR2 SYGVKD. The V end was cut by 2 bases, the J end by 4 bases, with 12 bases between. The CDR3: CAISEGQQSYEQYF. The CDR3 bases are TGTGCCATCAGTGAGGGACAACAGTCGTACGAGCAGTACTTC.

This clonotype appeared a single time. The gene calls are TRBV5-6 and TRBJ1-5; 8 bases align to TRBD1. With V trimmed by 1 base and J by 2 bases, 5 bases remained unmatched. Germline V gives CDR1 SGHDT, CDR2 YYEEEE. This CDR3 contains 16 residues. This chain's CDR3 is CASSLFPGQGNQPQHF. The CDR3 nucleotides read TGTGCCAGCAGCTTGTTCCCGGGACAGGGCAATCAGCCCCAGCATTTT.

This clonotype was recorded a few times. The junction departs from germline at one end; a sequencing error may be responsible. This chain uses TRBV18 with TRBJ2-7; D uncertain. This CDR3 is 13 amino acids long. CDR1 is KGHSH, CDR2 LQKENI, per germline. The CDR3 nucleotides are TGCGCCAGCTCACGCATAACGAGCAACGAGCAGTACTTC. Residues: CASSRITSNEQYF.

This clonotype showed up just a few times. The chain uses TRBV12-3 or TRBV12-4 and TRBJ2-1, with 8 bases matching TRBD1. This CDR3 comprises 17 residues. V lost 3 bases to trimming and J lost 0 bases; unmatched junction nucleotides: 7. In DNA form, the CDR3 reads TGTGCCAGCAGTTTGAGGGGACAGGCGAACTCCTACAATGAGCAGTTCTTC. It translates to CASSLRGQANSYNEQFF.

The chain links TRBV5-1 to TRBJ2-3, with 10 bases that match TRBD1. This CDR3 comprises 16 residues. The germline gives CDR1 SGHRS, CDR2 YFSETQ. V was pared by 3 bases and J by 1 base, with 5 bases of the junction left unmatched. DNA of the CDR3: TGCGCCAGCAGCTGGAGGGGGACAGGGGGCACAGATACGCAGTATTTT. Translation gives CASSWRGTGGTDTQYF.

This clonotype was counted at least ten times. This chain connects TRBV12-3 or TRBV12-4 to TRBJ2-3; no definite D call. This CDR3 contains 13 residues. Trimming pared 4 bases from V and 0 bases from J, leaving 5 bases between. The CDR3 is CASSWLSTDTQYF. The CDR3 coding sequence is TGTGCCAGCAGTTGGCTGAGCACAGATACGCAGTATTTT.

This clonotype turned up a few times. This chain uses TRBV6-2 or TRBV6-3 with TRBJ2-7; D unclear. This CDR3 is built from 9 residues. V dropped 8 bases and J dropped 3 bases, with 2 bases sitting between them. The germline gives CDR1 MNHEY, CDR2 SVGEGT. CDR3 in DNA: TGTGCCAGCGGCTACGAGCAGTACTTC. Its protein product is CASGYEQYF.

This clonotype was recorded a few times. J is TRBJ2-1 and V is TRBV7-2, with 9 bases fitting TRBD2. The CDR3 consists of 13 residues. Germline trimming cut 8 bases from V and 8 bases from J; bases unmatched to any gene: 7. Germline V gene data show CDR1 as SGHTA and CDR2 as FQGNSA. The CDR3 bases are TGTGCCAGCGGCCCAGCGGGGGGAGATGAGCAGTTCTTC. This encodes CASGPAGGDEQFF.

The chain recombines TRBV7-8 with TRBJ1-5; D is uncertain. Germline values: CDR1 SGHVS, CDR2 FQNEAQ. The germline V and J ends were trimmed by 5 bases and 1 base, with 15 bases remaining between them. The CDR3 loop spans 16 amino acids. The CDR3 DNA reads as TGTGCCAGCAGCCCACGCATGTCAGGCAGCAATCAGCCCCAGCATTTT. Translation gives CASSPRMSGSNQPQHF.

This clonotype was seen more than once but under ten times. The chain links TRBV12-3 or TRBV12-4 to TRBJ1-2, with D uncertain. The CDR3 covers 12 residues. V gave up 8 bases and J gave up 7 bases, with 14 bases separating them. CDR3 in DNA: TGTGCCAGCTATACCTGGGGAGGTGGCTACACCTTC. As protein: CASYTWGGGYTF.

This clonotype was detected only a few times. This sequence joins TRBV10-3 and TRBJ2-3, with 12 bases aligning to TRBD2. The CDR3 is 16 amino acids. Germline loops: CDR1 ENHRY, CDR2 SYGVKD. The V and J ends lost 2 bases and 5 bases, in that order; junction bases with no gene match: 5. The CDR3, as DNA: TGTGCCATCAGTGAGACTCCGGGACTAGCGGGAGATACGCAGTATTTT. It encodes CAISETPGLAGDTQYF.